This record concerns one TCR beta chain sequence. Trimming left V 1 base short and J 8 bases short, with 29 bases between. CDR1 is LGHDT, CDR2 YNNKEL, per germline (reference sequence). The CDR3 contains 20 residues. The entry originates in a study of blood T cell repertoires in COVID-19. Study details: Acute and convalescent COVID-19 samples came from the United States, Italy and Spain. The cDNA or gDNA used as material had been derived from T cells, B-cell-depleted T cells, or PBMCs.

As handled by the study authors: From reference gene primer amplification, estimates of nucleated cell counts were derived. Method: immunoSEQ multiplex PCR; TCRdb's copy keeps in-frame clones and lacks some. V and J calls plus clone size are reproduced from that table; the DNA served to infer D and trimming. This repertoire shows roughly 160,000 clones, around 84% found once; its top ten account for about 7%. The chain joins TRBV3-1 (or the pseudogene TRBV3-2) to TRBJ1-4; D ambiguous. The sequence was obtained from a man between 50 and 59 years old with active or convalescent COVID-19. The specimen sequenced was peripheral blood. The CDR3 region has the DNA TGTGCCAGCAGCCAAGTGACCCGGGCCGGGGTTGGCTTTCCAAGCGAAAAACTGTTTTTT. As protein: CASSQVTRAGVGFPSEKLFF.